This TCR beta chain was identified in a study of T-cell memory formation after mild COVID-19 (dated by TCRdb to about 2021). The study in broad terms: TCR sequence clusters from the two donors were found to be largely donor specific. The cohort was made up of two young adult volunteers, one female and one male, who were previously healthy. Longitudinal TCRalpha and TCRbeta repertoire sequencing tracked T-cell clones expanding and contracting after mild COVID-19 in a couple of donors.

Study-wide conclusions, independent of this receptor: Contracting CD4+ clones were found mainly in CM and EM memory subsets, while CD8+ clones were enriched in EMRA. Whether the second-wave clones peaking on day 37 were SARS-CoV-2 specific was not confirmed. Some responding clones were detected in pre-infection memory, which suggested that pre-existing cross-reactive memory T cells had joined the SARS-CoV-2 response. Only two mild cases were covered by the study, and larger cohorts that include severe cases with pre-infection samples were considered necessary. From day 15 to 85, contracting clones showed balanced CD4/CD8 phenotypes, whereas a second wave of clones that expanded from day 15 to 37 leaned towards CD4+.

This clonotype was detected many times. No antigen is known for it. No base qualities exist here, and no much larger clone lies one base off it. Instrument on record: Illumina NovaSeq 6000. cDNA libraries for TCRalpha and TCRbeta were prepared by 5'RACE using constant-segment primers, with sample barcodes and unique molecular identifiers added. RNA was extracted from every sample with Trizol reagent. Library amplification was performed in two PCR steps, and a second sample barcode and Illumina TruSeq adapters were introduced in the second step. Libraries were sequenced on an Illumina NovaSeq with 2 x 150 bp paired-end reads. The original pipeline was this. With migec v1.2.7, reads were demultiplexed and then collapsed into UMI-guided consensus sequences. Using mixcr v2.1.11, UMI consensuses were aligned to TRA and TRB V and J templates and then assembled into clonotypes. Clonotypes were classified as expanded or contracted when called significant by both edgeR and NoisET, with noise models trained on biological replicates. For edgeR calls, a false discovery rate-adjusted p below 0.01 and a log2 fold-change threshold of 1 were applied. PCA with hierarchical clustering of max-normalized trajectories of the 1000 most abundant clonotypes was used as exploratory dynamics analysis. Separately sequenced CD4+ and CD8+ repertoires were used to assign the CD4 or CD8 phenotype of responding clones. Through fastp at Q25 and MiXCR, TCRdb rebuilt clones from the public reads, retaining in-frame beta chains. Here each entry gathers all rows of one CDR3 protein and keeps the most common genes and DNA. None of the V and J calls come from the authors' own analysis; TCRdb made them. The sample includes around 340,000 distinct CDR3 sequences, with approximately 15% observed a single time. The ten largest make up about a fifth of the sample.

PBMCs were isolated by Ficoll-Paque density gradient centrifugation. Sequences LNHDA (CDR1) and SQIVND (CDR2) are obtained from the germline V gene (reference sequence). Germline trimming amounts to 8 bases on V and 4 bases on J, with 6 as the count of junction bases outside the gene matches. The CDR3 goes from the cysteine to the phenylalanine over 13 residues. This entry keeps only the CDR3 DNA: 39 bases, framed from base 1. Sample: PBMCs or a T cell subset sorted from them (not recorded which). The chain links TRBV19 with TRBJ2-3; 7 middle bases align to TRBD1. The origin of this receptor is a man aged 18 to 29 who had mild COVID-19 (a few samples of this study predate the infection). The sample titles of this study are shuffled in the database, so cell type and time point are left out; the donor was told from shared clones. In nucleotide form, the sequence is TGTGCCAGTGACAGGGTCGGGTCAGATACGCAGTATTTT. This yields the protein CASDRVGSDTQYF.